This is a list of T cell receptor beta chains from one sample in a study of OX40 agonist ivuxolimab in advanced cancers. Sequencing used immunoSEQ multiplex PCR; TCRdb keeps in-frame clones, though not all of them. The sample includes 70,000 to 75,000 clones, approximately 80% of them seen just once. The material sequenced was CD4+ or CD8+ T cells sorted from blood, taken in a trial of the OX40 agonist ivuxolimab. The receptors originated from an adult with an advanced solid tumor such as melanoma, head and neck, liver or kidney cancer. Each CDR3 is given with its conserved first and last residue. Each record gives: J gene, V gene, clone size, D gene, CDR3 protein, CDR3 DNA. D genes are given only for firm matches. The listing skips clone size in some rows; elsewhere it reads once, few, many or a size class.

j_gene: TRBJ2-3
v_gene: TRBV7-8
abundance: -
d_gene: -
CDR3aa: CASSLTGRDTQYF
CDR3nt: TGTGCCAGCAGCTTAACAGGGAGGGATACGCAGTATTTT

j_gene: TRBJ1-5
v_gene: TRBV19
abundance: -
d_gene: -
CDR3aa: CASRDQGHSNQPQHF
CDR3nt: TGTGCCAGTAGGGACCAGGGTCATAGCAATCAGCCCCAGCATTTT

j_gene: TRBJ1-2
v_gene: TRBV6-4
abundance: few
d_gene: TRBD1
CDR3aa: CASSDPRDSDYGYTF
CDR3nt: TGTGCCAGCAGTGACCCCCGGGACAGCGACTATGGCTACACCTTC

j_gene: TRBJ1-3
v_gene: TRBV5-5
abundance: -
d_gene: -
CDR3aa: CASSLGPTYSGNTIYF
CDR3nt: TGTGCCAGCAGCCTGGGACCGACATACTCTGGAAACACCATATATTTT

j_gene: TRBJ2-3
v_gene: TRBV6-5
abundance: -
d_gene: -
CDR3aa: CASSFVRASGTDTQYF
CDR3nt: TGTGCCAGCAGTTTCGTAAGGGCGTCGGGCACAGATACGCAGTATTTT

j_gene: TRBJ1-1
v_gene: TRBV6-5
abundance: -
d_gene: -
CDR3aa: CASSNGRGTEAFF
CDR3nt: TGTGCCAGCAGCAACGGGCGGGGTACCGAAGCTTTCTTT

j_gene: TRBJ1-1
v_gene: TRBV7-9
abundance: -
d_gene: -
CDR3aa: CASSSTNENTEAFF
CDR3nt: TGTGCCAGCAGCTCTACCAATGAGAACACTGAAGCTTTCTTT

j_gene: TRBJ1-2
v_gene: TRBV6-1
abundance: -
d_gene: -
CDR3aa: CASREGGYGYTF
CDR3nt: TGTGCCAGCAGGGAAGGCGGCTATGGCTACACCTTC

j_gene: TRBJ2-7
v_gene: TRBV7-2
abundance: once
d_gene: -
CDR3aa: CASSPSGYEQYF
CDR3nt: TGTGCCAGCAGCCCGTCCGGGTACGAGCAGTACTTC

j_gene: TRBJ2-7
v_gene: TRBV18
abundance: -
d_gene: TRBD1
CDR3aa: CASSPGTGATQEQYF
CDR3nt: TGTGCCAGCTCACCCGGGACAGGGGCAACTCAGGAGCAGTACTTC

j_gene: TRBJ1-2
v_gene: TRBV11-2
abundance: -
d_gene: -
CDR3aa: CASSPRGRGYGYTF
CDR3nt: TGTGCCAGCAGCCCCCGGGGCAGAGGCTATGGCTACACCTTC

j_gene: TRBJ2-2
v_gene: TRBV7-2
abundance: few
d_gene: TRBD1
CDR3aa: CASSFGQGRTGELFF
CDR3nt: TGTGCCAGCAGCTTTGGACAGGGGCGGACCGGGGAGCTGTTTTTT

j_gene: TRBJ2-5
v_gene: TRBV6-6
abundance: -
d_gene: TRBD2
CDR3aa: CASTAGVIETQYF
CDR3nt: TGTGCCAGCACAGCGGGGGTTATAGAGACCCAGTACTTC

j_gene: TRBJ1-2
v_gene: TRBV7-9
abundance: once
d_gene: -
CDR3aa: CASGESNYGYTF
CDR3nt: TGTGCCAGCGGGGAGTCTAACTATGGCTACACCTTC

j_gene: TRBJ1-6
v_gene: TRBV5-1
abundance: -
d_gene: TRBD1
CDR3aa: CASSPDRGDNSPLHF
CDR3nt: TGCGCCAGCAGCCCGGACAGGGGTGATAATTCACCCCTCCACTTT

j_gene: TRBJ2-6
v_gene: TRBV5-8
abundance: -
d_gene: -
CDR3aa: CASSLDGPGANVLTF
CDR3nt: TGTGCCAGCAGCTTGGACGGCCCTGGGGCCAACGTCCTGACTTTC

j_gene: TRBJ1-2
v_gene: TRBV27
abundance: -
d_gene: -
CDR3aa: CASSPRGGYGYTF
CDR3nt: TGTGCCAGCAGTCCTCGGGGCGGGTATGGCTACACCTTC

j_gene: TRBJ2-2
v_gene: TRBV7-3
abundance: -
d_gene: -
CDR3aa: CASTGTHNTGELFF
CDR3nt: TGTGCCAGTACCGGGACTCATAACACCGGGGAGCTGTTTTTT

j_gene: TRBJ1-1
v_gene: TRBV6-5
abundance: -
d_gene: -
CDR3aa: CASSYSNLIEGTEAFF
CDR3nt: TGTGCCAGCAGTTACTCGAATTTGATTGAGGGCACTGAAGCTTTCTTT

j_gene: TRBJ1-1
v_gene: TRBV7-7
abundance: -
d_gene: -
CDR3aa: CASSLSENTEAFF
CDR3nt: TGTGCCAGCAGCTTATCTGAGAACACTGAAGCTTTCTTT

j_gene: TRBJ2-7
v_gene: TRBV11-2
abundance: few
d_gene: -
CDR3aa: CASSLYLNLATYEQYF
CDR3nt: TGTGCCAGCAGCTTATATCTAAACCTTGCGACCTACGAGCAGTACTTC

j_gene: TRBJ1-2
v_gene: TRBV6-6
abundance: -
d_gene: -
CDR3aa: CASSQNSYGYTF
CDR3nt: TGTGCCAGCAGTCAGAATTCCTATGGCTACACCTTC

j_gene: TRBJ1-2
v_gene: TRBV6-5
abundance: few
d_gene: -
CDR3aa: CASSSPYREGYTF
CDR3nt: TGTGCCAGCAGTTCCCCCTACAGGGAGGGCTACACCTTC

j_gene: TRBJ2-1
v_gene: TRBV7-2
abundance: -
d_gene: TRBD2
CDR3aa: CASSLDPWRGAVLIFF
CDR3nt: TGTGCCAGCAGCTTAGACCCTTGGCGGGGGGCCGTTTTAATCTTCTTC

j_gene: TRBJ2-7
v_gene: TRBV27
abundance: few
d_gene: TRBD1
CDR3aa: CASSLRQGGTYEQYF
CDR3nt: TGTGCCAGCAGTTTAAGACAGGGGGGTACCTACGAGCAGTACTTC

j_gene: TRBJ1-1
v_gene: TRBV7-8
abundance: -
d_gene: -
CDR3aa: CASSLYLGNTEAFF
CDR3nt: TGTGCCAGCAGCTTATATTTGGGGAACACTGAAGCTTTCTTT

j_gene: TRBJ1-2
v_gene: TRBV5-1
abundance: -
d_gene: TRBD1
CDR3aa: CASSPGDRDNYGYTF
CDR3nt: TGCGCCAGCAGCCCGGGGGACAGAGATAACTATGGCTACACCTTC

j_gene: TRBJ2-5
v_gene: TRBV7-2
abundance: -
d_gene: -
CDR3aa: CASSLIREETQYF
CDR3nt: TGTGCCAGCAGCTTAATTCGGGAAGAGACCCAGTACTTC

j_gene: TRBJ1-5
v_gene: TRBV7-8
abundance: -
d_gene: -
CDR3aa: CASSSRQAQPQHF
CDR3nt: TGTGCCAGCAGCTCTAGACAGGCTCAGCCCCAGCATTTT

j_gene: TRBJ1-1
v_gene: TRBV7-9
abundance: -
d_gene: TRBD1
CDR3aa: CASSLTGGTGAEAFF
CDR3nt: TGTGCCAGCAGCTTAACCGGGGGAACAGGGGCTGAAGCTTTCTTT

j_gene: TRBJ2-7
v_gene: TRBV7-9
abundance: -
d_gene: -
CDR3aa: CASSLAGGLAYEQYF
CDR3nt: TGTGCCAGCAGCTTAGCTGGGGGCCTAGCCTACGAGCAGTACTTC

j_gene: TRBJ2-2
v_gene: TRBV10-2
abundance: -
d_gene: -
CDR3aa: CASHSEGTNTGELFF
CDR3nt: TGCGCCAGCCACTCCGAGGGGACGAACACCGGGGAGCTGTTTTTT

j_gene: TRBJ2-3
v_gene: TRBV7-2
abundance: -
d_gene: TRBD2
CDR3aa: CASSLSPAGGTDTQYF
CDR3nt: TGTGCCAGCAGCTTAAGTCCAGCGGGAGGAACAGATACGCAGTATTTT

j_gene: TRBJ1-5
v_gene: TRBV7-2
abundance: -
d_gene: -
CDR3aa: CASSLVENQPQHF
CDR3nt: TGTGCCAGCAGCTTAGTCGAGAATCAGCCCCAGCATTTT

j_gene: TRBJ1-6
v_gene: TRBV5-4
abundance: -
d_gene: -
CDR3aa: CASTPVGGSNSPLHF
CDR3nt: TGTGCCAGCACCCCTGTAGGGGGGTCGAATTCACCCCTCCACTTT

j_gene: TRBJ1-2
v_gene: TRBV2
abundance: -
d_gene: -
CDR3aa: CASSLQGIGYTF
CDR3nt: TGTGCCAGCAGTCTCCAGGGGATTGGCTACACCTTC

j_gene: TRBJ2-3
v_gene: TRBV10-3
abundance: -
d_gene: -
CDR3aa: CAIRGRGETDTQYF
CDR3nt: TGTGCCATCAGGGGCAGGGGAGAGACAGATACGCAGTATTTT